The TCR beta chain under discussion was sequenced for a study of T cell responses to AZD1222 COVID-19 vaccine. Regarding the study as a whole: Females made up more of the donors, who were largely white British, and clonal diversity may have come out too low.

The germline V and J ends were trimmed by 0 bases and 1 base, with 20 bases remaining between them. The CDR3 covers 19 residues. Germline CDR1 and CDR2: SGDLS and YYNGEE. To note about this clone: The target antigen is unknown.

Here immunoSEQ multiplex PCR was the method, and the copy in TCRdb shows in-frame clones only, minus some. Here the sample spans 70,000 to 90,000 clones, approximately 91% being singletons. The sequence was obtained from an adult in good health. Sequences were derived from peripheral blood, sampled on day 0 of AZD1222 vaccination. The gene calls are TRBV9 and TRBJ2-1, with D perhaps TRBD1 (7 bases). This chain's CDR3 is CASSVEGAKPGLSYNEQFF. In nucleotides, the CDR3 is TGTGCCAGCAGCGTAGAGGGGGCTAAGCCGGGACTTTCCTACAATGAGCAGTTCTTC.